The clone carrying this T cell receptor (beta chain) has ten or more counts. The CDR3 runs to 14 residues. The ends lost 6 bases at V and 8 bases at J; junction bases unmatched: 7. These data are taken from a study of T cells in Graves' hyperthyroidism and ophthalmopathy. There were TCR beta CDR3 regions amplified from RNA transcripts. The HTBI primer set drove a first-round RT-PCR of the TCR CDR3. TCRdb re-called the multiplex PCR reads through MiXCR, storing one row per CDR3 protein. The sample yields hundreds of thousands of distinct CDR3 sequences, roughly 14% seen once. Diagnoses used clinical symptoms, serum thyroxine and TRAb, thyroid ultrasound and orbital computed tomography. PBMCs came from less than 11 ml fresh peripheral blood.

The origin of this receptor is a young man with Graves' ophthalmopathy. Sequences were obtained from blood. The chain carries TRBV12-3 or TRBV12-4 and TRBJ1-6; TRBD1 aligns across 7 bases. The CDR3 is CASSRNTGDSPLHF. The CDR3 DNA reads as TGTGCCAGCAGCCGAAACACAGGGGATTCACCCCTCCACTTT.